Shown below are 26 T cell receptor beta chains from a single sample sequenced in a study of blood T cell repertoires in COVID-19. Generated by immunoSEQ multiplex PCR, the TCRdb table keeps only in-frame clones and is missing some. The sample holds roughly 130,000 clones, around 84% seen once. Sequences were obtained from peripheral blood. Source of these receptors: a man aged 30 to 45 with COVID-19, enrolled during active disease.

V and J are TRBV5-4 and TRBJ1-2, with D possibly TRBD1 on 6 matching bases. V dropped 0 bases and J dropped 5 bases, with 17 bases sitting between them. Germline assignment: CDR1 SGHNT and CDR2 YYREEE (reference sequence). The CDR3 sequence is 16 residues long. CDR3 sequence (DNA): TGTGCCAGCAGCTTGGACAGGGTTCGGTCTTTATATGGCTACACCTTC. Its protein is CASSLDRVRSLYGYTF.

The table lists this clone with a few counts. This rearrangement joins TRBV9 to TRBJ1-3; D uncertain. V gave up 4 bases and J gave up 2 bases, with 7 bases separating them. There are 13 residues in the CDR3. The germline gives CDR1 SGDLS, CDR2 YYNGEE. CDR3 in DNA: TGTGCCAGCAGCACGCAGGCTGGAAACACCATATATTTT. Translated: CASSTQAGNTIYF.

The V call is TRBV7-3, the J call TRBJ2-2; 9 bases agree with TRBD1. The CDR3 runs 24 residues. In germline, CDR1 is SGHTA, CDR2 FQGTGA. The V gene end was trimmed by 1 base and the J gene end by 5 bases; junction bases not matched to a gene: 29. In nucleotides, the CDR3 is TGTGCCAGCAGCTTAAAGCTCACGAACCACCGGGACAGGGTTCCATTTGTCGAGACCGGGGAGCTGTTTTTT. It encodes CASSLKLTNHRDRVPFVETGELFF.

The CDR3 spells CASSSTSGLSTDTQYF. The CDR3 DNA sequence: TGCGCCAGCAGCTCTACTAGCGGGCTAAGCACAGATACGCAGTATTTT. This chain connects TRBV5-1 to TRBJ2-3, with TRBD2 identical over 9 bases. Germline assignment: CDR1 SGHRS and CDR2 YFSETQ. The CDR3 contains 16 residues. Trimming cost V 3 bases and J 0 bases; bases outside gene matches: 5. Complete variable domain (other parts from reference TRBV5-1 and TRBJ2-3): KAGVTQTPRYLIKTRGQQVTLSCSPISGHRSVSWYQQTPGQGLQFLFEYFSETQRNKGNFPGRFSGRQFSNSRSEMNVSTLELGDSALYLCASSSTSGLSTDTQYFGPGTRLTVL.

This clone occurred once. Other nucleotide sequences from this sample produce the same CDR3. The genes are TRBV10-1 and TRBJ2-3; D is possibly TRBD1 (5 bases). CDR1 is WNHNN, CDR2 SYGVQD, per germline (reference sequence). CDR3 length: 13 amino acids. The V end was cut by 4 bases, the J end by 6 bases, with 11 bases between. The CDR3 sequence: CASSGQGADTQYF. Written as DNA, the CDR3 is TGCGCCAGCAGTGGTCAGGGTGCGGATACGCAGTATTTT.

The V gene is TRBV7-6, the J gene TRBJ1-5; D is possibly TRBD1 (5 bases). Deletions cut 2 bases from V and 7 bases from J, with 6 bases between. CDR1 SGHVS and CDR2 FNYEAQ come from the germline V gene. The CDR3 is 12 residues long. The CDR3 spells CASSLQGQPQHF. The CDR3 bases are TGTGCCAGCAGCTTACAGGGCCAGCCCCAGCATTTT. The full variable domain, its missing parts supplied by reference TRBV7-6 and TRBJ1-5, is GAGVSQSPRYKVTKRGQDVALRCDPISGHVSLYWYRQALGQGPEFLTYFNYEAQQDKSGLPNDRFSAERPEGSISTLTIQRTEQRDSAMYRCASSLQGQPQHFGDGTRLSIL.

This clone was counted at least ten times. This chain uses TRBV7-8 with TRBJ1-5, with TRBD1 matching 8 bases. V dropped 2 bases and J dropped 5; count of bases not matched to a gene: 5. In germline, CDR1 is SGHVS, CDR2 FQNEAQ. The CDR3 is made up of 15 amino acids. Here the CDR3 reads CASSLMAGGHQPQHF. The CDR3 nucleotides read TGTGCCAGCAGCTTAATGGCAGGGGGCCATCAGCCCCAGCATTTT.

The chain carries TRBV4-3 and TRBJ2-3; possible D gene TRBD1, 6 bases. Trimming cost V 0 bases and J 8 bases, with 9 bases left between them. Germline loops: CDR1 LGHNA, CDR2 YSLEER. The CDR3 has 13 amino acids. CDR3 sequence: CASSQDIGGTQYF. CDR3 nucleotide sequence: TGCGCCAGCAGCCAAGATATAGGGGGTACGCAGTATTTT.

CDR3 protein: CASKLAGWGAAETQYF. CDR3 nucleotide sequence: TGTGCCAGTAAACTAGCGGGATGGGGAGCAGCGGAGACCCAGTACTTC. V usage is TRBV19 and J usage is TRBJ2-5, with 10 bases fitting TRBD2. Germline V CDR1 and CDR2: LNHDA, SQIVND (reference sequence). This CDR3 has 16 amino acids. Germline trimming cut 7 bases from V and 5 bases from J; bases unmatched to any gene: 13.

The genes are TRBV14 and TRBJ1-2; D unclear. The germline V and J ends were trimmed by 3 bases and 2 bases, with 7 bases remaining between them. Germline-derived CDR1 and CDR2 are SGHDN and FVKESK. There are 13 residues in the CDR3. The CDR3: CASSQGTNYGYTF. DNA for the CDR3: TGTGCCAGCAGCCAGGGCACAAACTATGGCTACACCTTC.

This chain uses TRBV5-6 with TRBJ2-7, with 10 bases aligning to TRBD1. This CDR3 contains 15 residues. Germline V gene sequence: CDR1 SGHDT, CDR2 YYEEEE. V trimming: 3 bases; J trimming: 3 bases; junction bases outside the gene matches: 6. The CDR3 reads CASSSTTGGGYEQYF. The CDR3 DNA sequence: TGTGCCAGCAGCTCCACGACAGGGGGCGGCTACGAGCAGTACTTC. Filled out from reference TRBV5-6 and TRBJ2-7, the complete variable domain reads DAGVTQSPTHLIKTRGQQVTLRCSPKSGHDTVSWYQQALGQGPQFIFQYYEEEERQRGNFPDRFSGHQFPNYSSELNVNALLLGDSALYLCASSSTTGGGYEQYFGPGTRLTVT.

V usage is TRBV5-5 and J usage is TRBJ2-3; TRBD1 is a possible D gene (5 bases). Between the trimmed V and J ends, which lost 4 bases and 3 bases, there was a span of 15 bases. CDR1 and CDR2 from the germline V gene are SGHKS and YYEKEE (reference sequence). The CDR3 has 15 residues. The CDR3: CASSPGQLWTDTQYF. CDR3 in DNA: TGTGCCAGCAGCCCCGGACAACTCTGGACAGATACGCAGTATTTT.

The genes are TRBV30 and TRBJ1-3; D perhaps matches TRBD1 (6 bases). Trimming shortened V by 0 bases and J by 2 bases, and 11 bases separated the two germline ends. Germline CDR1 and CDR2: GTSNPN and SVGIG (reference sequence). The CDR3 has 15 amino acids. CDR3: CAWSVGTGTGNTIYF. CDR3 DNA: TGTGCCTGGAGTGTAGGCACAGGGACTGGAAACACCATATATTTT.

The rearrangement uses TRBV6-5 and TRBJ1-2, with 9 bases matching TRBD1. CDR3 length: 16 residues. Germline CDR1 reads MNHEY; CDR2 reads SVGAGI. V trimming: 2 bases; J trimming: 7 bases; junction bases outside the gene matches: 11. The DNA for the CDR3 is TGTGCCAGCAGTTACGGGTCCGGGACAGGGTCTTCTGGCTACACCTTC. This codes for CASSYGSGTGSSGYTF.

This sequence joins TRBV12-5 and TRBJ2-7; no clear D gene. Germline CDR1 is LGHNT and CDR2 is FRNRAP. This CDR3 region has 11 residues. Trimming cost V 2 bases and J 6 bases, with 5 bases left between them. CDR3 nucleotide sequence: TGTGCTAGTGGTTTGTTATGCGAGCAGTACTTC. Encoded protein: CASGLLCEQYF.

This clone was seen a few times. The genes are TRBV6-6 and TRBJ2-7, with D unclear. V was shortened by 6 bases and J by 6 bases, with 6 bases between the two germline ends. Germline V gene sequence: CDR1 MNHNY, CDR2 SVGAGI (reference sequence). This CDR3 spans 10 amino acids. CDR3 in DNA: TGTGCCAGCAGAGCAAGCGAGCAGTACTTC. It specifies CASRASEQYF.

The chain has TRBV19 and TRBJ2-4; D uncertain. Trimming took 9 bases from V and 0 from J, leaving 18 bases between them. Per germline, CDR1 LNHDA and CDR2 SQIVND (reference sequence). The CDR3 sequence is 16 residues long. CDR3 sequence reads: CASKYIGGLAKNIQYF. The CDR3 DNA is TGTGCCAGCAAATACATCGGTGGGCTAGCCAAAAACATTCAGTACTTC.

The chain is built from TRBV15 and TRBJ1-6; 7 bases align to TRBD1. Germline CDR1 reads LNHNV; CDR2 reads YYDKDF (reference sequence). With V trimmed by 0 bases and J by 10 bases, 12 bases remained unmatched. This CDR3 is built from 17 residues. CDR3 residues: CATSRDLMQGVKSPLHF. In DNA form, the CDR3 reads TGTGCCACCAGCAGAGATCTTATGCAGGGGGTAAAATCACCCCTCCACTTT.

The rearrangement uses TRBV2 and TRBJ2-1; D may be TRBD1 (5 bases). In germline, CDR1 is SNHLY, CDR2 FYNNEI. The CDR3 runs to 13 residues. Between the trimmed V and J ends, which lost 10 bases and 0 bases, there was a span of 10 bases. The CDR3 DNA sequence: TGTGCCACCCGAGACAGCTCCTACAATGAGCAGTTCTTC. Its translation is CATRDSSYNEQFF.

J is TRBJ1-1 and V is TRBV7-9, with a tentative D call TRBD1 (5 bases). The CDR3 runs 15 residues. The V and J ends lost 0 bases and 4 bases respectively, with 12 bases between them. Germline V gives CDR1 SEHNR, CDR2 FQNEAQ (reference sequence). CDR3 sequence: CASSLAGASGTEAFF. CDR3 nucleotides: TGTGCCAGCAGCTTAGCAGGGGCAAGTGGCACTGAAGCTTTCTTT. Variable domain in full (rest from reference TRBV7-9 and TRBJ1-1): DTGVSQNPRHKITKRGQNVTFRCDPISEHNRLYWYRQTLGQGPEFLTYFQNEAQLEKSRLLSDRFSAERPKGSFSTLEIQRTEQGDSAMYLCASSLAGASGTEAFFGQGTRLTVV.

The J gene is TRBJ2-3, the V gene TRBV19, with D perhaps TRBD2 (5 bases). This CDR3 comprises 18 residues. The ends were cut back, 4 bases at V and 2 bases at J, with 22 bases in the middle. Germline lookup yields CDR1 LNHDA and CDR2 SQIVND (reference sequence). CDR3 DNA: TGTGCCAGTAGTACCTCCTTCGTGTATCGGGATCACACAGATACGCAGTATTTT. This translates into CASSTSFVYRDHTDTQYF.

The CDR3 protein is CASSPRTGGNTGELFF. CDR3 nucleotides: TGTGCCAGCAGCCCCCGGACAGGGGGGAACACCGGGGAGCTGTTTTTT. The chain joins TRBV3-1 (or the pseudogene TRBV3-2) to TRBJ2-2, with 10 nucleotides matching TRBD1. Per germline, CDR1 LGHDT and CDR2 YNNKEL (reference sequence). This CDR3 comprises 16 residues. After removal of 4 bases from V and 1 base from J, the junction contained 3 bases not matched to a gene.

This sequence joins TRBV30 and TRBJ1-2, with D uncertain. This CDR3 contains 12 residues. CDR1 is GTSNPN and CDR2 is SVGIG in the germline V gene (reference sequence). Trimming cost V 2 bases and J 3 bases, with 7 bases left between them. CDR3 amino acids: CAWSPSYYGYTF. The CDR3 region has the DNA TGTGCCTGGAGTCCGAGTTACTATGGCTACACCTTC.

The chain joins TRBV5-4 to TRBJ1-5; TRBD1 matches 9 bases. The CDR3 covers 18 residues. Germline V gene lookup returns CDR1 SGHNT and CDR2 YYREEE (reference sequence). Losses at the gene ends were 2 bases for V and 0 bases for J; bases not matched to a gene: 9. The CDR3 spells CASSFGTGSRYSNQPQHF. The CDR3 bases are TGTGCCAGCAGCTTCGGGACAGGGAGCAGATATAGCAATCAGCCCCAGCATTTT.

This chain joins TRBV27 and TRBJ1-2, with D possibly being TRBD1 (6 bases). Deletions cut 4 bases from V and 3 bases from J, with 12 bases between. Germline-derived CDR1 and CDR2 are MNHEY and SMNVEV (reference sequence). There are 14 residues in the CDR3. The chain's CDR3 is CASSSYREDYGYTF. As DNA, the CDR3 is TGTGCCAGCAGTTCGTACAGGGAAGACTATGGCTACACCTTC.

The DNA of the CDR3 is TGTGCCAGCCTGGGACAGCAGAATCAGCCCCAGCATTTT. This sequence encodes CASLGQQNQPQHF. The V gene is TRBV2, the J gene TRBJ1-5; TRBD1 aligns across 7 bases. Germline loops: CDR1 SNHLY, CDR2 FYNNEI. This CDR3 is built from 13 residues. V lost 8 bases and J lost 4; bases outside the gene matches: 5.